Sequencing of this TCR beta chain was carried out in a study of blood T cells in healthy people across ages. Notes on the study in general: The diversity estimates, figures obtained from one million T cells, were considered underestimates. Long-lived donors carried more naive CD4+ cells and greater diversity than aged donors.

As for this clonotype: Its antigen is not known.

CDR1 is SNHLY and CDR2 is FYNNEI in the germline V gene. The CDR3 has 15 residues. Trimming cost V 1 base and J 4 bases, with 14 bases left between them. Combining a sample-barcoded 5' primer with a J-beta primer mix, a second PCR ran for roughly 7 to 12 cycles. A template-switch adaptor that had 12 random nucleotides put a tag on each cDNA molecule. TCRdb itself ran the 5' RACE reads through MiXCR, one entry per CDR3 protein. The table has 650,000 to 800,000 distinct CDR3 sequences, approximately 44% seen once. The chain joins TRBV2 to TRBJ2-7; D gene ambiguous. The sample taken for sequencing was blood. This clonotype was sampled from a man aged 55-75 years in good health. The DNA for the CDR3 is TGTGCCAGCAGTGAAGTGGCTACGCGGAGATACGAGCAGTACTTC. Amino acid sequence: CASSEVATRRYEQYF.